This paragraph covers one T cell receptor (beta chain) sequence. The antigen this receptor binds is unknown. Base quality data are lacking; no much larger clone is found one base away. These data are taken from a study of blood T cell repertoires in COVID-19 (dated by TCRdb to about 2020). For the wider study: Collaborator samples came from the United States, Italy and Spain and covered acute and convalescent phases of COVID-19. The prospective study material was composed of cDNA or gDNA derived from T cells, B-cell-depleted T cells, or PBMCs. The dataset comprised deeply sampled blood TCRbeta repertoires from subjects exposed to, actively infected with, or recovered from COVID-19. The repertoires were released in a freely available public database meant as a resource for research on the immune response to SARS-CoV-2. Samples came from the ongoing ImmuneRACE study (first 160 participants) plus 1,254 subjects from 6 global collaborators. Nearly every sample came with metadata listing a de-identified subject ID, COVID-19 status, age in years and sex. Where available, HLA class I and class II types were obtained from metadata supplied by the sample provider rather than from assay-based typing. Overall results and qualifications from the work: The amount of clinical and demographic metadata varied by source and participant and was provided uncurated.

Spanning cysteine to phenylalanine, the CDR3 consists of 16 amino acids. The kept DNA is CDR3 alone, 48 bases in frame from the first base. From a lookup of the germline V gene (reference sequence), CDR1 and CDR2 are LNHNV and YYDKDF. Germline trimming: 0 bases from V, 4 bases from J; junction bases outside gene matches: 8. Participants in the prospective study were aged about 18 to 90 years, lived in 20 to 25 United States geographic areas, and enrolled through a virtual design. To assign participants to cohorts, the prospective study relied on clinical history that participants themselves reported in a screening survey and a study questionnaire. ImmuneRACE Cohort 3 recovered participants were defined by two consecutive negative NP/OP PCR tests, healthcare professional clearance, or symptom resolution. In the prospective study, mobile phlebotomists collected whole blood, serum and a nasopharyngeal or oropharyngeal swab from each participant. Over a roughly 2-month period, participants in the prospective study had the option of providing additional blood draws and questionnaires. Blood samples from the prospective study were shipped frozen or at room temperature prior to DNA extraction.

TCRbeta CDR3 regions were amplified from genomic DNA using the immunoSEQ Assay, a bias-controlled multiplex PCR. As for the authors' bioinformatics: The number of nucleated cells in each sample was estimated by amplification of reference gene primers within the assay. To quantify the absolute abundance of each unique TCRbeta CDR3 rearrangement, sequence reads were collapsed and filtered. For each sample, productive Simpson clonality was calculated by taking the square root of Simpson's diversity index across productive rearrangements. This immuneACCESS table, as held by TCRdb, lists in-frame sequences with V and J called but not all clones. Of the missing ones, under half trace to an unresolved V gene in checked studies; the others have no known cause. V, J and clone size reflect that table, while D and trimming were determined from the DNA. The sample profile shows 350,000 or so clones; roughly 87% of them were found once. The ten top clones hold roughly 1% of the sample.

Recombination linked TRBV15 to TRBJ1-2; 7 bases in the junction line up with TRBD1. The specimen sequenced was PBMCs or T cells enriched from blood (not recorded which). The receptor comes from a woman younger than 45 who had recovered from COVID-19. The bases read TGTGCCACCAGCAGAGATTGGGGGACAGACCCCTATGGCTACACCTTC. Translated, this gives CATSRDWGTDPYGYTF.